The 2 T cell receptor beta chains below all came from one sample that was sequenced in a study of blood T cell repertoires in COVID-19. This table comes from immunoSEQ multiplex PCR, and its TCRdb copy is limited to in-frame clones, with some not included. The sample lists about 160,000 clones, just under 95% seen once, with under 5% in the top ten. What was sequenced was peripheral blood. The receptors were sampled from a woman aged 45-60 years with acute or convalescent COVID-19.

This clone showed up just once. This rearrangement joins TRBV19 to TRBJ2-1, with 11 bases fitting TRBD2. The ends lost 3 bases at V and 4 bases at J; junction bases unmatched: 5. Germline assignment: CDR1 LNHDA and CDR2 SQIVND (reference sequence). The CDR3 spans 16 residues. CDR3 nucleotides: TGTGCCAGTAGTATCCAGACTAGCGGGGTTTACAATGAGCAGTTCTTC. Translation gives CASSIQTSGVYNEQFF.

The CDR3 region has the DNA TGTGCCAGCAGTTTGGGCAGGGGGCTTGAGCAGTTCTTC. Protein sequence: CASSLGRGLEQFF. The chain couples TRBV12-3 or TRBV12-4 to TRBJ2-1, with 8 bases matching TRBD1. This CDR3 region has 13 residues. V shed 3 bases, J shed 9 bases, and the junction held 4 bases outside the gene matches.